This TCR beta chain was identified in a study of blood T cell repertoires in COVID-19. This CDR3 comprises 15 residues. Losses at the gene ends were 5 bases for V and 9 bases for J; bases not matched to a gene: 13. Germline CDR1 and CDR2: SEHNR and FQNEAQ (reference sequence). Repertoires were generated with immunoSEQ multiplex PCR, while TCRdb's copy carries only in-frame clones and drops some. The table records under 200,000 clones, around 83% of them present only once. The chain recombines TRBV7-9 with TRBJ2-1, with 7 bases that match TRBD2. Sequencing used peripheral blood. This clonotype was sampled from a man aged 18 to 29 with acute or convalescent COVID-19. The CDR3 DNA sequence: TGTGCCAGCAGCAAAACCGGGACTACCAATGGTGAGCAGTTCTTC. Protein product: CASSKTGTTNGEQFF.